The 14 T cell receptor beta chains below were found in one sample sequenced in a study of shared clonotypes between healthy human individuals. Clones were read by immunoSEQ multiplex PCR, and TCRdb kept only the in-frame ones, dropping some. The repertoire holds some 2,500,000 clones, with just under 95% as singletons. Sequencing input: naive CD4+ T cells from PBMCs. Subset noted: CD45RA+ positively selected. The receptors here all came from a man between 18 and 29 years old in good health. Some clones in this sample may be carry-over from other donors' samples.

V and J are TRBV28 and TRBJ1-5; TRBD1 matches at 8 bases. CDR1 and CDR2 from the germline V gene are MDHEN and SYDVKM. This CDR3 comprises 16 residues. Trimming removed 3 bases from V and 0 bases from J; junction bases left unmatched: 4. CDR3: CASSLADRASNQPQHF. The CDR3 nucleotides read TGTGCCAGCAGTTTGGCGGACAGGGCTAGCAATCAGCCCCAGCATTTT.

This clone was picked up a small number of times. The chain recombines TRBV5-1 with TRBJ1-1; a weak D match, TRBD1 (5 bases). The CDR3 covers 13 residues. Germline V gene lookup returns CDR1 SGHRS and CDR2 YFSETQ. V lost 7 bases and J lost 2, with 12 bases in between. The CDR3 sequence: CASRRQGNTEAFF. In DNA, the CDR3 is TGCGCCAGCCGGAGGCAGGGAAACACTGAAGCTTTCTTT.

This clone was picked up one time. The chain recombines TRBV5-1 with TRBJ1-4; D call uncertain. CDR1 is SGHRS, CDR2 YFSETQ, per germline. V shed 0 bases and J shed 0 bases, with 9 bases lying between them. The CDR3 covers 16 residues. In DNA form, the CDR3 reads TGCGCCAGCAGCTTGGGCCAGGTTGCAACTAATGAAAAACTGTTTTTT. Protein: CASSLGQVATNEKLFF.

This clone has only one observation. In nucleotides, the CDR3 is TGTGCCAGCAGTGCCCCGGGCCGCGGAGCTAACTATGGCTACACCTTC. It encodes CASSAPGRGANYGYTF. V gene TRBV28 combines with J gene TRBJ1-2, with D uncertain. The CDR3 runs to 16 residues. The ends were cut back, 5 bases at V and 0 bases at J, with 16 bases in the middle. Looked up from germline, CDR1 is MDHEN and CDR2 is SYDVKM.

The V and J genes are TRBV2 and TRBJ1-5, with D perhaps TRBD1 (6 bases). The CDR3 length is 15 residues. V lost 3 bases and J 5 bases, leaving 14 bases between the germline ends. The germline gives CDR1 SNHLY, CDR2 FYNNEI. CDR3 sequence reads: CASSDGGGGYQPQHF. The CDR3 DNA reads TGTGCCAGCAGTGACGGCGGAGGGGGATATCAGCCCCAGCATTTT.

Here the CDR3 reads CASRFMMGRARTQYF. Here the CDR3 DNA reads TGCGCCAGCAGGTTCATGATGGGGAGGGCCCGGACCCAGTACTTC. V and J are TRBV5-1 and TRBJ2-5, with TRBD2 matching 7 bases. Germline CDR1 SGHRS, CDR2 YFSETQ. The V segment lost 5 bases and the J segment 7 bases; nucleotides outside the gene matches: 14. The CDR3 is 15 residues long.

The V call is TRBV28, the J call TRBJ1-1, with D unclear. Germline assignment: CDR1 MDHEN and CDR2 SYDVKM. Trimming left V 6 bases short and J 5 bases short, with 13 bases between. The CDR3 has 13 amino acids. For the CDR3, the DNA is TGTGCCAGCAGGGGGAGGAGTCAGACTGAAGCTTTCTTT. It is translated as CASRGRSQTEAFF.

V usage is TRBV2 and J usage is TRBJ1-4, with 7 bases identical to TRBD1. The V segment lost 6 bases and the J segment 10 bases; nucleotides outside the gene matches: 8. Germline lookup yields CDR1 SNHLY and CDR2 FYNNEI. This CDR3 is built from 13 residues. The CDR3 DNA reads TGTGCCAGCAGCGCCCCAGGGGGAGGAAAACTGTTTTTT. Its translation is CASSAPGGGKLFF.

This clone has only one observation. The V gene is TRBV27, the J gene TRBJ1-2; D not resolved. There are 17 residues in the CDR3. V lost 6 bases to trimming and J lost 8 bases, with 28 bases between them. The V gene's germline CDR1 is MNHEY and CDR2 SMNVEV (reference sequence). CDR3 nucleotide sequence: TGTGCCAGCAGCCAATTCGGAGGGCAGATATATCTAGAAGGCTACACCTTC. Encoded protein: CASSQFGGQIYLEGYTF.

The genes are TRBV20-1 and TRBJ2-7; perhaps TRBD1 as D (6 bases). The germline V gene has CDR1 DFQATT and CDR2 SNEGSKA (reference sequence). V was pared by 4 bases and J by 6 bases, with 10 bases between. The length of the CDR3 is 11 residues. The DNA of the CDR3 is TGCAGTGCTATAAGGGGGTTCGAGCAGTACTTC. Translation: CSAIRGFEQYF.

The V and J genes are TRBV12-2 and TRBJ2-7; the DNA was not used to check the table's D call, TRBD2. TRBV12-2 is marked as a pseudogene. The CDR3 consists of 17 residues. The CDR3 loop is CASRLLGLPNVSYEQYF. CDR3 nucleotide sequence: TGTGCAAGTCGCTTATTGGGACTACCAAACGTAAGCTACGAGCAGTACTTC.

This clone was detected only once. The CDR3 spells CASSLLWTATGELFF. CDR3 nucleotides: TGTGCCAGCAGCTTACTGTGGACGGCCACCGGGGAGCTGTTTTTT. The gene calls are TRBV7-8 and TRBJ2-2; D is undetermined. CDR1 and CDR2 from the germline V gene are SGHVS and FQNEAQ. The CDR3 consists of 15 residues. Between the trimmed V and J ends, which lost 2 bases and 4 bases, there was a span of 11 bases.

The chain recombines TRBV9 with TRBJ1-2; 7 nucleotides align to TRBD1. V shed 3 bases and J 8 bases; nucleotides not matched to a gene: 7. The CDR3 totals 13 residues. The germline V gene has CDR1 SGDLS and CDR2 YYNGEE. In DNA form, the CDR3 reads TGTGCCAGCAGCGAAGGATACAGGGGCGGCTACACCTTC. Its translation is CASSEGYRGGYTF.

The V gene is TRBV5-1, the J gene TRBJ2-5, with 9 nucleotides matching TRBD2. V lost 0 bases and J lost 6; bases outside the gene matches: 3. The CDR3 is 14 amino acids. Germline V CDR1 and CDR2: SGHRS, YFSETQ. CDR3 coding DNA: TGCGCCAGCAGCTTGGTCCTAGCGGGGCAGACCCAGTACTTC. It is translated as CASSLVLAGQTQYF.